This T cell receptor (beta chain) was sequenced during a study of shared clonotypes between healthy human individuals. Findings of the study overall: Naive CD4 clonotype sharing across several donors was around 5%.

Comment on this clone: What it binds is unknown.

CDR3 length: 15 residues. V dropped 2 bases and J dropped 3 bases, with 13 bases sitting between them. CDR1 and CDR2 from the germline V gene are MGHRA and YSYEKL. At the deep level, the assay was run. The table came from immunoSEQ multiplex PCR; TCRdb's copy has only in-frame clones and leaves some out. There are roughly 500,000 clones in the sample; about 96% occur only once, and around 0.066% lies in the top ten. This TCR came from a young woman in good health. V usage is TRBV4-1 and J usage is TRBJ1-2, with D tentatively TRBD1 (6 bases). Material: naive CD4+ T cells sorted from blood. As to subset: CD45RA+ positively selected. This chain's CDR3 is CASSQNFGQYYGYTF. The CDR3 DNA reads as TGCGCCAGCAGCCAAAATTTCGGACAGTACTATGGCTACACCTTC.